Reported below is one TCR beta chain. Its antigen is unknown. This sample stems from a study of CD8 T cells in Susac syndrome. Study-wide points: Susac CD8+ clonal expansion peaked in TEMRA cells and active patients.

The germline V gene encodes CDR1 DFQATT and CDR2 SNEGSKA (reference sequence). V shed 6 bases, J shed 4 bases, and the junction held 9 bases outside the gene matches. The CDR3 covers 14 residues. Sequencing of TCR beta was performed on blood CD8+ T cells and on blood CD4+ T cells. With random hexamers, 0.5 to 1 ug RNA was reverse transcribed. TCRdb re-analysed the immunoSEQ multiplex PCR reads in MiXCR, keeping a single row per CDR3 protein. The sample has about 120,000 distinct CDR3 sequences; roughly 94% are singletons. The J gene is TRBJ2-1, the V gene TRBV20-1; 7 bases align to TRBD1. The clonotype originates from a human donor with Susac syndrome. The sequenced material came from CD8+ T cells from PBMCs. The CDR3 spells CSAYSGTEYNEQFF. The CDR3 nucleotides are TGCAGTGCCTACTCCGGGACAGAATACAATGAGCAGTTCTTC.